Listed below are T cell receptor beta chains from one sample, sequenced in a study of OX40 agonist ivuxolimab in advanced cancers. The data were produced by immunoSEQ multiplex PCR, yet TCRdb's version contains in-frame clones alone and is incomplete. The table has tens of thousands of clones, around four fifths seen once; the top ten hold 9.5% to 15%. Here the sequenced sample was CD4+ or CD8+ T cells sorted from blood, taken in a trial of the OX40 agonist ivuxolimab. Every receptor here comes from an adult with an advanced solid tumor such as melanoma, head and neck, liver or kidney cancer. Both conserved end residues are part of each CDR3. Each record gives: clone size, V gene, J gene, D gene, CDR3 protein, CDR3 DNA. A D gene is named only where the DNA matches it firmly. A row's size may be missing; if present it is once, few, many or a size class.

>.|TRBV5-1|TRBJ2-5|TRBD2
CASSLGGRYQETQYF
TGCGCCAGCAGCTTGGGCGGGAGGTACCAAGAGACCCAGTACTTC
>.|TRBV18|TRBJ2-3|.
CASSPGSGTSTDTQYF
TGTGCCAGCTCACCCGGGAGCGGTACTAGCACAGATACGCAGTATTTT
>.|TRBV4-1|TRBJ1-1|TRBD1
CASSQNRGRTEAFF
TGCGCCAGCAGCCAAAACAGGGGTCGGACTGAAGCTTTCTTT
>few|TRBV7-9|TRBJ2-7|TRBD1
CASSGQGGHEQYF
TGTGCCAGCAGCGGACAGGGTGGCCACGAGCAGTACTTC
>.|TRBV18|TRBJ2-1|.
CASSPSVGGYNEQFF
TGTGCCAGCTCACCTTCTGTAGGGGGCTACAATGAGCAGTTCTTC
>.|TRBV5-1|TRBJ2-5|.
CASSLAGQTGTAIQYF
TGCGCCAGCAGCTTGGCCGGTCAGACTGGAACCGCGATCCAGTACTTC
>.|TRBV10-2|TRBJ2-6|.
CASSESLGRGANVLTF
TGCGCCAGCAGTGAGTCTCTAGGTCGAGGGGCCAACGTCCTGACTTTC
>.|TRBV25-1|TRBJ2-3|TRBD2
CASSVGTSGRWKPDTQYF
TGTGCCAGCAGTGTAGGGACTAGCGGGAGGTGGAAGCCAGATACGCAGTATTTT
>.|TRBV7-3|TRBJ2-5|.
CASRDWGRGQETQYF
TGTGCCAGCAGGGACTGGGGTAGGGGGCAAGAGACCCAGTACTTC
>once|TRBV5-5|TRBJ1-6|.
CASSLAGGGTYNSPLHF
TGTGCCAGCAGCCTGGCGGGAGGGGGGACCTATAATTCACCCCTCCACTTT
>.|TRBV19|TRBJ1-6|TRBD1
CASSTGTGSWSSPLHF
TGTGCCAGTAGTACGGGGACAGGGAGTTGGAGTTCACCCCTCCACTTT
>.|TRBV5-6|TRBJ2-1|.
CASSFWASALDEQFF
TGTGCCAGCAGCTTTTGGGCCAGCGCGTTGGATGAGCAGTTCTTC
>.|TRBV28|TRBJ2-5|.
CASSKWAAQETQYF
TGTGCCAGCAGTAAATGGGCAGCACAAGAGACCCAGTACTTC
>.|TRBV5-8|TRBJ1-5|TRBD1
CASSSKTGKQEPQHF
TGTGCCAGCAGCTCAAAGACAGGGAAACAGGAGCCCCAGCATTTT
>.|TRBV7-2|TRBJ2-1|TRBD2
CASSLQSGSNYNEQFF
TGTGCCAGCAGCTTGCAAAGCGGGAGCAACTACAATGAGCAGTTCTTC
>.|TRBV12-5|TRBJ1-1|.
CASGLQQGTEAFF
TGTGCTAGTGGTTTGCAACAAGGCACTGAAGCTTTCTTT
>.|TRBV2|TRBJ2-1|TRBD2
CASSELSPQLAGSYNEQFF
TGTGCCAGCAGTGAACTTTCTCCTCAATTAGCGGGTTCCTACAATGAGCAGTTCTTC
>.|TRBV6-5|TRBJ2-7|TRBD1
CASRPRNRGEQYF
TGTGCCAGCAGACCTCGGAACAGGGGCGAGCAGTACTTC
>once|TRBV30|TRBJ2-2|.
CAWSFGGTNTGELFF
TGTGCCTGGAGTTTTGGGGGAACGAACACCGGGGAGCTGTTTTTT
>few|TRBV19|TRBJ1-5|.
CASSIGVNQPQHF
TGTGCCAGTAGTATCGGCGTCAATCAGCCCCAGCATTTT
>.|TRBV27|TRBJ2-3|.
CASSMASGPSPDTQYF
TGTGCCAGCTCGATGGCGTCGGGCCCGAGTCCAGATACGCAGTATTTT
>.|TRBV18|TRBJ2-3|.
CASSPAEWGDTQYF
TGTGCCAGCTCACCCGCCGAGTGGGGAGATACGCAGTATTTT
>few|TRBV7-8|TRBJ1-1|.
CASSARRVNTEAFF
TGTGCCAGCAGCGCCCGCCGGGTTAACACTGAAGCTTTCTTT
>.|TRBV2|TRBJ1-4|.
CASGIRQRATNEKLFF
TGTGCCAGCGGGATACGACAGAGAGCAACTAATGAAAAACTGTTTTTT
>.|TRBV11-1|TRBJ1-1|.
CASSLDRDTEAFF
TGTGCCAGCAGCTTAGACAGGGACACTGAAGCTTTCTTT
>.|TRBV5-4|TRBJ2-5|.
CASNNRGRETQYF
TGTGCCAGCAACAATCGTGGGCGAGAGACCCAGTACTTC
>.|TRBV28|TRBJ1-5|.
CASSQRLGSYSNQPQHF
TGTGCCAGCAGCCAGAGGCTTGGATCATATAGCAATCAGCCCCAGCATTTT
>.|TRBV5-6|TRBJ2-2|.
CASSRGDLANTGELFF
TGTGCCAGCAGTCGAGGGGACCTCGCGAACACCGGGGAGCTGTTTTTT
>.|TRBV7-8|TRBJ2-5|TRBD2
CATLGRGGQETQYF
TGTGCCACCCTAGGGCGGGGGGGCCAAGAGACCCAGTACTTC
>.|TRBV5-6|TRBJ2-1|.
CASSLMRNEQFF
TGTGCCAGCAGCTTGATGCGCAATGAGCAGTTCTTC
>.|TRBV19|TRBJ2-7|.
CASSIYSGSLFSYEQYF
TGTGCCAGTAGTATCTACTCAGGGAGTCTTTTCTCCTACGAGCAGTACTTC
>.|TRBV6-5|TRBJ1-2|.
CASSYSIGGGYTF
TGTGCCAGCAGTTACTCGATTGGCGGCGGCTACACCTTC
>.|TRBV6-1|TRBJ1-6|.
CASSEVLNSPLHF
TGTGCCAGCAGTGAGGTCCTAAATTCACCCCTCCACTTT
>.|TRBV2|TRBJ2-2|.
CASSAGQNTGELFF
TGTGCCAGCAGTGCTGGACAGAACACCGGGGAGCTGTTTTTT
>.|TRBV19|TRBJ2-7|TRBD2
CASSSGRGFEQYF
TGTGCCAGTAGTAGCGGGAGGGGGTTCGAGCAGTACTTC
>few|TRBV11-3|TRBJ2-2|.
CASSLDWGRESAGELFF
TGTGCCAGCAGCTTAGATTGGGGTAGAGAGAGCGCCGGGGAGCTGTTTTTT
>.|TRBV5-4|TRBJ2-3|TRBD2
CASSLAVGRADTQYF
TGTGCCAGCAGCTTGGCGGTAGGGAGGGCAGATACGCAGTATTTT
>.|TRBV5-5|TRBJ1-1|TRBD1
CASSKLRQGDTEAFF
TGTGCCAGCAGCAAGCTTCGACAGGGGGACACTGAAGCTTTCTTT
>medium-sized|TRBV19|TRBJ1-6|.
CASSAPHSPLHF
TGTGCCAGTAGTGCCCCCCATTCACCCCTCCACTTT
>.|TRBV28|TRBJ2-6|TRBD1
CASSLLPGQGSGANVLTF
TGTGCCAGCAGTTTGCTACCGGGACAGGGCTCTGGGGCCAACGTCCTGACTTTC
>.|TRBV4-1|TRBJ2-5|.
CASSQDEGTGYQETQYF
TGCGCCAGCAGCCAAGATGAAGGCACAGGGTACCAAGAGACCCAGTACTTC
>.|TRBV30|TRBJ1-2|.
CAWSVKLRHGYTF
TGTGCCTGGAGTGTAAAACTTCGACATGGCTACACCTTC
>few|TRBV11-3|TRBJ2-5|.
CASRGEQETQYF
TGTGCCAGTAGGGGGGAGCAAGAGACCCAGTACTTC
>.|TRBV7-2|TRBJ1-5|.
CASSLAIGSNQPQHF
TGTGCCAGCAGCTTAGCGATCGGAAGCAATCAGCCCCAGCATTTT
>.|TRBV7-9|TRBJ2-3|.
CASSLSTDTQYF
TGTGCCAGCAGCTTGTCCACAGATACGCAGTATTTT
>.|TRBV7-9|TRBJ2-1|TRBD1
CASSPRGTEYNEQFF
TGTGCCAGCAGCCCCCGAGGGACAGAGTACAATGAGCAGTTCTTC
>.|TRBV6-1|TRBJ2-1|.
CASSEGGPFWDEQFF
TGTGCCAGCAGTGAAGGCGGGCCTTTTTGGGATGAGCAGTTCTTC